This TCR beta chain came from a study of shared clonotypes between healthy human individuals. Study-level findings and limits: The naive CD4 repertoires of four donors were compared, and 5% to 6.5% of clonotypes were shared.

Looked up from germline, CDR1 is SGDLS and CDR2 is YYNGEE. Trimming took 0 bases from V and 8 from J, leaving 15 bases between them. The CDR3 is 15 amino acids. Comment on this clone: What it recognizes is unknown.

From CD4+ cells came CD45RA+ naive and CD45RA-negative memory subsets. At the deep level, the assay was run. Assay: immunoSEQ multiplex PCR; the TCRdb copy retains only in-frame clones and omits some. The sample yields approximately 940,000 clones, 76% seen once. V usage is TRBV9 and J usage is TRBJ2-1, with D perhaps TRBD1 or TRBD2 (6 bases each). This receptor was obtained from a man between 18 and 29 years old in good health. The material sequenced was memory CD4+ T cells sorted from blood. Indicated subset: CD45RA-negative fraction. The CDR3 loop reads CASSVVRGGLDEQFF. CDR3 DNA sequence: TGTGCCAGCAGCGTAGTGCGAGGGGGGCTCGATGAGCAGTTCTTC.